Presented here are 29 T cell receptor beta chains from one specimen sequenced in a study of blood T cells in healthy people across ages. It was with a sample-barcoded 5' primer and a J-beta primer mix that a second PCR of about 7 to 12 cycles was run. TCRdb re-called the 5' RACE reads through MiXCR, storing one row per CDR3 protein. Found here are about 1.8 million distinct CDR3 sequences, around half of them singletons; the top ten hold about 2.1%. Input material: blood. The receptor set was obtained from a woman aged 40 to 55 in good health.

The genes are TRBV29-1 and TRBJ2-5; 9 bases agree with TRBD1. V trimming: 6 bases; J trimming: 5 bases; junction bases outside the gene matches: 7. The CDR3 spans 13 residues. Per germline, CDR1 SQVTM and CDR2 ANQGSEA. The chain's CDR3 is CSVRGTGPETQYF. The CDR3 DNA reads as TGCAGCGTACGCGGGACAGGGCCTGAGACCCAGTACTTC.

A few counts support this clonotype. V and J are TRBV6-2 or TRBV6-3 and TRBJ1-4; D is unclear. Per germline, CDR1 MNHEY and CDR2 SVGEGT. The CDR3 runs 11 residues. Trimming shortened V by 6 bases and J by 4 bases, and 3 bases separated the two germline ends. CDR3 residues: CASRHNEKLFF. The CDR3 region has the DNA TGTGCCAGCAGACATAATGAAAAACTGTTTTTT.

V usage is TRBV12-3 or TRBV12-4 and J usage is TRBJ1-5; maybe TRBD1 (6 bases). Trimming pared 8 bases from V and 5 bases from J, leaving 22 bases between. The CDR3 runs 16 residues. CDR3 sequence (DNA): TGTGCCAGCTCCCCCCGTGGCAGCCCAGGGGATCAGCCCCAGCATTTT. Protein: CASSPRGSPGDQPQHF.

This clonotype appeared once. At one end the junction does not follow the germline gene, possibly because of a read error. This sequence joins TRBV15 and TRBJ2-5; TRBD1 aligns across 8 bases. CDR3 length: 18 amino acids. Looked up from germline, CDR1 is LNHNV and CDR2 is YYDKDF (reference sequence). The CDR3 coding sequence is TGTGCCGCCAGCAGAATTCGGACAGGGCGGAGGACCAGAGAGACCCAGTACTTC. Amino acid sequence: CAASRIRTGRRTRETQYF. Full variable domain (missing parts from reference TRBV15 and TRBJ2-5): DAMVIQNPRYQVTQFGKPVTLSCSQTLNHNVMYWYQQKSSQAPKLLFHYYDKDFNNEADTPDNFQSRRPNTSFCFLDIRSPGLGDTAMYLCAASRIRTGRRTRETQYFGPGTRLLVL.

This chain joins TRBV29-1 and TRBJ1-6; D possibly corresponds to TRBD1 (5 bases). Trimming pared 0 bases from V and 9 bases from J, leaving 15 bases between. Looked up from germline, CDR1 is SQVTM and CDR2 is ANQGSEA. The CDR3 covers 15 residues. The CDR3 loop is CSVEDGRDQGSPLHF. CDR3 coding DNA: TGCAGCGTTGAAGATGGGAGGGATCAGGGTTCACCCCTCCACTTT.

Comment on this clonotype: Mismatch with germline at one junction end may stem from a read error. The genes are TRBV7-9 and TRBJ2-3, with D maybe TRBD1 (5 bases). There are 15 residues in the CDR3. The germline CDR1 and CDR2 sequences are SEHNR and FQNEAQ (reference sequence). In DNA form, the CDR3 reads TGTGCCAGCAGCTTAGTCCAGGGCCGCACAGGTACGCAGTATTTT. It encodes CASSLVQGRTGTQYF.

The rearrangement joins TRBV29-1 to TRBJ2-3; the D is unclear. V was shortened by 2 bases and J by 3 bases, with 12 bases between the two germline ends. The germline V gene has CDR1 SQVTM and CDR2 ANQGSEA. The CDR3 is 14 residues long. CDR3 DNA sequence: TGCAGCGTTGAATCCTCAGCTCCGACAGATACGCAGTATTTT. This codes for CSVESSAPTDTQYF.

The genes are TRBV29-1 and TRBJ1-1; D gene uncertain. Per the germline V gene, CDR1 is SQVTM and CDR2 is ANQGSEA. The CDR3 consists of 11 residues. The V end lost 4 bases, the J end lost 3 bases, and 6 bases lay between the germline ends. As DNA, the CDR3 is TGCAGCGTTGGCGGGGACACTGAAGCTTTCTTT. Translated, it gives CSVGGDTEAFF.

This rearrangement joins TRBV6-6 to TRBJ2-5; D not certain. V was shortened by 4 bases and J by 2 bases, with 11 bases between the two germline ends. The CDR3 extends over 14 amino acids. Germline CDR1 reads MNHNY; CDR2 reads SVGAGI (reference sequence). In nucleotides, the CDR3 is TGTGCCAGCAGTTGGTTAGGGTCTCAAGAGACCCAGTACTTC. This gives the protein CASSWLGSQETQYF.

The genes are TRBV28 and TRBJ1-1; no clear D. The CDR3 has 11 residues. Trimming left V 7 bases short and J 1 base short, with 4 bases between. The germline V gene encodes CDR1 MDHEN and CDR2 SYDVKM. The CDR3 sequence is CASTENTEAFF. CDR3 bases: TGTGCCAGCACTGAGAACACTGAAGCTTTCTTT.

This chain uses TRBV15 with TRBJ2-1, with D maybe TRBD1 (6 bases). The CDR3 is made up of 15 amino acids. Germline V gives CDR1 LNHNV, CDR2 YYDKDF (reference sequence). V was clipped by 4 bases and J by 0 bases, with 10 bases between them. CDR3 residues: CATSIRQVSYNEQFF. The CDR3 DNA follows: TGTGCCACCAGCATCCGACAGGTCTCCTACAATGAGCAGTTCTTC.

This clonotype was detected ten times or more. CDR3 region: CSARDMRSDGYTF. Written as DNA, the CDR3 is TGCAGTGCTAGAGATATGCGGTCGGATGGCTACACCTTC. The V call is TRBV20-1, the J call TRBJ1-2; D remains ambiguous. In germline, CDR1 is DFQATT, CDR2 SNEGSKA (reference sequence). V lost 0 bases to trimming and J lost 6 bases, with 11 bases between them. The CDR3 runs to 13 residues.

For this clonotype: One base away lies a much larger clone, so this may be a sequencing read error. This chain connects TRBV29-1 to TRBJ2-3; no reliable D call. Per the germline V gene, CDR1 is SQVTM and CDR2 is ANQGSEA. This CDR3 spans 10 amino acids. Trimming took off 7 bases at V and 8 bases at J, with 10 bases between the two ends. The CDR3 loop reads CSALTSTQYF. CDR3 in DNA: TGCAGCGCTCTGACAAGTACGCAGTATTTT.

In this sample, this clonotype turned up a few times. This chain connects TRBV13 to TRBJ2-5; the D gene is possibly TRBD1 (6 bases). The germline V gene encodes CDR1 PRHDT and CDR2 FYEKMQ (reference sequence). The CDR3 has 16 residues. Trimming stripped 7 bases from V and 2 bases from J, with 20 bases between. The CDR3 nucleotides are TGTGCCAGCACGCTATTAGGACAGCCCCATCAAGAGACCCAGTACTTC. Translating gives CASTLLGQPHQETQYF.

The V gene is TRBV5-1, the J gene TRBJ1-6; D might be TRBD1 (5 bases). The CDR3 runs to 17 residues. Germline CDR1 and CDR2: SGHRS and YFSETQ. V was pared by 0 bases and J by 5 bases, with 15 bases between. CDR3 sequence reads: CASSLAGPTGNNSPLHF. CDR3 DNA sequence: TGCGCCAGCAGCTTGGCCGGGCCTACAGGAAATAATTCACCCCTCCACTTT.

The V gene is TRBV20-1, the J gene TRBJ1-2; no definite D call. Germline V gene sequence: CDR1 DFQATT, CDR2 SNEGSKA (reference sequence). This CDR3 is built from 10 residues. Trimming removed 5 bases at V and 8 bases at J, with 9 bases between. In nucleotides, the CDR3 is TGCAGTGCTTCCCGCTGGGGCTACACCTTC. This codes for CSASRWGYTF.

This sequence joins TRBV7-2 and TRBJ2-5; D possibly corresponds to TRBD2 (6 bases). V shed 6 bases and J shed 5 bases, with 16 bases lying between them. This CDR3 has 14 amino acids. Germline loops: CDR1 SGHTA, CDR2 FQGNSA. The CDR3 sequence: CASRSPNRGETQYF. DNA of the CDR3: TGTGCCAGCAGATCCCCGAACCGGGGGGAGACCCAGTACTTC.

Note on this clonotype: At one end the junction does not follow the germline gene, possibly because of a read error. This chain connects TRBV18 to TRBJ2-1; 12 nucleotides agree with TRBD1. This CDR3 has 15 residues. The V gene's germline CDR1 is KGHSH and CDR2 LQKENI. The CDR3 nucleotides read TGCGCCAGCTCACTCCCGGGACAGGGGGCATGGGAGCAGTTCTTC. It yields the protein CASSLPGQGAWEQFF.

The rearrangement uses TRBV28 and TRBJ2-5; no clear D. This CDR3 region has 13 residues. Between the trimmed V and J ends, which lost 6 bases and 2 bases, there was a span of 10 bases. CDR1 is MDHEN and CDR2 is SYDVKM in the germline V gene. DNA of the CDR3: TGTGCCAGCAGGGCAGTAAATCAAGAGACCCAGTACTTC. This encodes CASRAVNQETQYF.

For the CDR3, the DNA is TGTGCCAGCAGCCCACAGACAGGGGGCAATGAGCAGTTCTTC. It codes for CASSPQTGGNEQFF. The chain links TRBV6-5 to TRBJ2-1; 9 nucleotides agree with TRBD1. Germline assignment: CDR1 MNHEY and CDR2 SVGAGI. The CDR3 consists of 14 residues. Trimming removed 6 bases from V and 6 bases from J; junction bases left unmatched: 6.

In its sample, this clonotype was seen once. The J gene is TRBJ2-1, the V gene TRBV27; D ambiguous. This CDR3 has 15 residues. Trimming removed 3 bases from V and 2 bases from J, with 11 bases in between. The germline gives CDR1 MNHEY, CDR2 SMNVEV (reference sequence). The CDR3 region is CASSFEPLAYNEQFF. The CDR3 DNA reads TGTGCCAGCAGTTTCGAACCGCTTGCCTACAATGAGCAGTTCTTC.

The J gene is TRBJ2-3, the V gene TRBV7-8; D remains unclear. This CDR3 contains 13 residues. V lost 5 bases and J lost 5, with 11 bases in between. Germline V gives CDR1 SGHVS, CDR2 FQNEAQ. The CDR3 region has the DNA TGTGCCAGCAGCAATAGTCCCAAAGATACGCAGTATTTT. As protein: CASSNSPKDTQYF.

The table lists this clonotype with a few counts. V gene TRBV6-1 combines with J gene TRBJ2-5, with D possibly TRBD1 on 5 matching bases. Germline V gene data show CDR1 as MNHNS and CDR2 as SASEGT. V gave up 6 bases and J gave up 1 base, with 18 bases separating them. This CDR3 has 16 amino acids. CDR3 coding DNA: TGTGCCAGCAGCCAAGGGGTCTTCAAGGGCCAAGAGACCCAGTACTTC. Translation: CASSQGVFKGQETQYF.

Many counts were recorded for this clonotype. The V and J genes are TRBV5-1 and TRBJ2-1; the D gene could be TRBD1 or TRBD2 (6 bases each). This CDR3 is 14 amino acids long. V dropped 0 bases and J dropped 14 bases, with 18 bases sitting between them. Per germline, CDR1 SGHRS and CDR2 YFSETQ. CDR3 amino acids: CASSLERGALRKFF. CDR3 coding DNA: TGCGCCAGCAGCTTGGAAAGGGGGGCTCTCCGTAAGTTCTTC.

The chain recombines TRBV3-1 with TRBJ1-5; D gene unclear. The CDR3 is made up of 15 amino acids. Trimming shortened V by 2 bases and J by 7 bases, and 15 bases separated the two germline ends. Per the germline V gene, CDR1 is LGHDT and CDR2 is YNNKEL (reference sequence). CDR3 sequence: CASSQSGGKGQPQHF. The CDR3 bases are TGTGCCAGCAGCCAAAGCGGCGGAAAAGGGCAGCCCCAGCATTTT. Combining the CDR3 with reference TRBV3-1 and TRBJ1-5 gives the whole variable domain DTAVSQTPKYLVTQMGNDKSIKCEQNLGHDTMYWYKQDSKKFLKIMFSYNNKELIINETVPNRFSPKSPDKAHLNLHINSLELGDSAVYFCASSQSGGKGQPQHFGDGTRLSIL.

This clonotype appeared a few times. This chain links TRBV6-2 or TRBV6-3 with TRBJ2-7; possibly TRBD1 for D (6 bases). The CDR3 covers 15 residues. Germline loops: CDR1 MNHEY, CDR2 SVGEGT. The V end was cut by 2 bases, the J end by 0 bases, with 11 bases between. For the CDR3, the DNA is TGTGCCAGCAGTTACGGGACACGGGTCTCCTACGAGCAGTACTTC. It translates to CASSYGTRVSYEQYF.

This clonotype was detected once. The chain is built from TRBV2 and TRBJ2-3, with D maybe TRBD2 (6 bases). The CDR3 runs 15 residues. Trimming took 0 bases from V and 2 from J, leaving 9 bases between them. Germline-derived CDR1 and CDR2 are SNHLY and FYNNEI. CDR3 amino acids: CASSEAAGPTDTQYF. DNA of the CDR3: TGTGCCAGCAGTGAAGCGGCGGGGCCCACAGATACGCAGTATTTT.

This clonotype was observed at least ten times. DNA for the CDR3: TGTGCCAGCAGTTTATCAGGGTATGAGCAGTTCTTC. Amino acids: CASSLSGYEQFF. The chain has TRBV27 and TRBJ2-1; D unclear. CDR1 is MNHEY, CDR2 SMNVEV, per germline (reference sequence). Trimming cost V 0 bases and J 8 bases, with 5 bases left between them. This CDR3 contains 12 residues.

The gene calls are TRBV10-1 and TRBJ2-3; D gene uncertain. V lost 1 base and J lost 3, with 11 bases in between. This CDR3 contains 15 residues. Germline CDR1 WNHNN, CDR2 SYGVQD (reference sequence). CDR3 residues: CASSEYALSTDTQYF. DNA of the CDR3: TGCGCCAGCAGTGAGTATGCTCTCAGTACAGATACGCAGTATTTT.